This passage covers 21 T cell receptor beta chains from one sample sequenced in a study of blood T cell repertoires in COVID-19. Assay: immunoSEQ multiplex PCR; the TCRdb copy retains only in-frame clones and omits some. The table shows more than 250,000 clones, with about 80% occurring only once. Source material: peripheral blood. These receptors were taken from a human donor in a cohort sampled during active COVID-19.

The chain joins TRBV28 to TRBJ1-5; the match to TRBD1 covers 8 bases. Germline trimming cut 4 bases from V and 6 bases from J; bases unmatched to any gene: 8. CDR3 length: 15 residues. Germline V gives CDR1 MDHEN, CDR2 SYDVKM. CDR3 sequence (DNA): TGTGCCAGCAGTTACCGAAACAGGGGGGCTCAGCCCCAGCATTTT. The encoded protein is CASSYRNRGAQPQHF.

The chain carries TRBV24-1 and TRBJ1-3; TRBD1 is a possible D gene (6 bases). Trimming took 3 bases from V and 2 from J, leaving 31 bases between them. CDR3 length: 22 residues. CDR1 KGHDR and CDR2 SFDVKD come from the germline V gene. The CDR3 sequence: CATSDPPIQDRRSKVAGNTIYF. The CDR3 nucleotides read TGTGCCACCAGTGATCCCCCCATTCAGGACAGAAGGTCTAAAGTCGCTGGAAACACCATATATTTT.

V and J are TRBV6-2 or TRBV6-3 and TRBJ1-1, with a weak D call TRBD1 (6 bases). V lost 6 bases to trimming and J lost 0 bases, with 11 bases between them. Germline V CDR1 and CDR2: MNHEY, SVGEGT. This CDR3 comprises 14 residues. The CDR3 coding sequence is TGTGCCAGCAGCACAGGGCAGATGAACACTGAAGCTTTCTTT. Translating it yields CASSTGQMNTEAFF.

The rearrangement links TRBV10-3 to TRBJ2-3; 14 bases map to TRBD2. Losses at the gene ends were 5 bases for V and 0 bases for J; bases not matched to a gene: 4. In germline, CDR1 is ENHRY, CDR2 SYGVKD. This CDR3 comprises 17 residues. CDR3 sequence reads: CAISPGLAGGSTDTQYF. Written as DNA, the CDR3 is TGTGCCATCAGTCCAGGACTAGCGGGAGGAAGCACAGATACGCAGTATTTT.

This clone was found once. This chain uses TRBV24-1 with TRBJ2-1, with TRBD2 as a possible D gene (5 bases). There are 13 residues in the CDR3. Trimming removed 10 bases at V and 4 bases at J, with 13 bases between. Germline assignment: CDR1 KGHDR and CDR2 SFDVKD. The CDR3 DNA reads as TGTGCCACTCAACCCCGGGGTTACAATGAGCAGTTCTTC. It is translated as CATQPRGYNEQFF.

CDR3 bases: TGTGCCAGTAGTATGGGACAGACCTACGAGCAGTACTTC. Its translation is CASSMGQTYEQYF. This sequence joins TRBV19 and TRBJ2-7; TRBD1 aligns across 7 bases. The CDR3 totals 13 residues. Germline CDR1 LNHDA, CDR2 SQIVND (reference sequence). Germline trimming cut 3 bases from V and 2 bases from J; bases unmatched to any gene: 1.

As concerns this clone: A single base separates this from a much larger clone, so it may be a read error. V usage is TRBV11-2 and J usage is TRBJ2-1; TRBD2 aligns across 13 bases. J lost 6 bases, V lost 4 bases, and 3 bases had no gene match. Germline lookup yields CDR1 SGHAT and CDR2 FQNNGV. This CDR3 comprises 15 residues. The CDR3 DNA follows: TGTGCCAGCAGCTCACTAGCGGGAGGGACCAATGAGCAGTTCTTC. It codes for CASSSLAGGTNEQFF. Filled out from reference TRBV11-2 and TRBJ2-1, the complete variable domain reads EAGVAQSPRYKIIEKRQSVAFWCNPISGHATLYWYQQILGQGPKLLIQFQNNGVVDDSQLPKDRFSAERLKGVDSTLKIQPAKLEDSAVYLCASSSLAGGTNEQFFGPGTRLTVL.

V gene TRBV29-1 combines with J gene TRBJ2-5; weak D call: TRBD2 (5 bases). This CDR3 is 14 amino acids long. CDR1 and CDR2 from the germline V gene are SQVTM and ANQGSEA. V was shortened by 4 bases and J by 2 bases, with 14 bases between the two germline ends. CDR3 in amino acids: CSVAIGGRQETQYF. CDR3 bases: TGCAGCGTTGCCATAGGAGGTCGGCAAGAGACCCAGTACTTC.

Notes on this clone: The junction and the germline gene differ at one end; a read error may be behind it. V is TRBV7-8 and J is TRBJ2-1; 8 bases line up with TRBD2. The CDR3 runs to 19 residues. The germline CDR1 and CDR2 sequences are SGHVS and FQNEAQ. The CDR3 region is CASSLPSHGGGTSDNEQFF. The CDR3 nucleotides are TGTGCCAGCAGCTTACCTTCACATGGCGGGGGGACCTCCGACAATGAGCAGTTCTTC.

The chain joins TRBV6-5 to TRBJ2-2, with D perhaps TRBD2 (6 bases). The CDR3 is 15 amino acids. V was pared by 1 base and J by 5 bases, with 11 bases between. CDR1 is MNHEY, CDR2 SVGAGI, per germline. The CDR3 DNA follows: TGTGCCAGCAGTTACTTTGGGGGGAGGACCGGGGAGCTGTTTTTT. It translates to CASSYFGGRTGELFF.

V usage is TRBV11-2 and J usage is TRBJ2-7; a possible D gene is TRBD1 (5 bases). The CDR3 has 14 residues. Per the germline V gene, CDR1 is SGHAT and CDR2 is FQNNGV. The ends were cut back, 5 bases at V and 0 bases at J, with 11 bases in the middle. For the CDR3, the DNA is TGTGCCAGCAGCCTAGTCCAGGGCTCCTACGAGCAGTACTTC. It codes for CASSLVQGSYEQYF.

This rearrangement joins TRBV5-1 to TRBJ1-4; D unresolved. V was trimmed by 3 bases and J by 6 bases, leaving 15 bases between them. Germline V lookup: CDR1 SGHRS, CDR2 YFSETQ. The CDR3 totals 15 residues. The CDR3 is CASSSEPGSDEKLFF. CDR3 coding DNA: TGCGCCAGCAGCTCGGAACCGGGTTCGGATGAAAAACTGTTTTTT.

The CDR3 is CSAGTDYGYTF. The CDR3 DNA reads TGCAGTGCCGGGACAGACTATGGCTACACCTTC. This sequence joins TRBV20-1 and TRBJ1-2; 7 nucleotides align to TRBD1. V was pared by 6 bases and J by 3 bases, with 1 base of the junction left unmatched. The germline gives CDR1 DFQATT, CDR2 SNEGSKA (reference sequence). This CDR3 contains 11 residues.

The CDR3 DNA reads TGCGCCAGCAGCCAAGATAGGTGGACTAGCGACCCAGCGAACGAGCAGTACTTC. Its translation: CASSQDRWTSDPANEQYF. The V gene is TRBV4-1, the J gene TRBJ2-7, with 9 bases identical to TRBD2. This CDR3 contains 18 residues. The germline V gene encodes CDR1 MGHRA and CDR2 YSYEKL. J was trimmed by 5 bases and V by 0 bases; bases with no gene match: 14.

The chain recombines TRBV5-4 with TRBJ2-5; D is uncertain. This CDR3 has 15 residues. V was cut by 0 bases and J by 4 bases, with 13 bases left in between. Germline V gene sequence: CDR1 SGHNT, CDR2 YYREEE (reference sequence). CDR3 DNA sequence: TGTGCCAGCAGCTTGGGCCTCAGAAGAACAGAGACCCAGTACTTC. It encodes CASSLGLRRTETQYF. Variable domain in full (rest from reference TRBV5-4 and TRBJ2-5): ETGVTQSPTHLIKTRGQQVTLRCSSQSGHNTVSWYQQALGQGPQFIFQYYREEENGRGNFPPRFSGLQFPNYSSELNVNALELDDSALYLCASSLGLRRTETQYFGPGTRLLVL.

This clone was counted once. V gene TRBV10-1 combines with J gene TRBJ2-7; 10 bases line up with TRBD2. Germline lookup yields CDR1 WNHNN and CDR2 SYGVQD (reference sequence). CDR3 length: 15 amino acids. Trimming removed 6 bases from V and 0 bases from J; junction bases left unmatched: 5. CDR3 region: CASRQGLADSYEQYF. DNA for the CDR3: TGCGCCAGCAGACAAGGACTAGCGGACTCCTACGAGCAGTACTTC.

The V and J genes are TRBV7-2 and TRBJ1-2; possibly TRBD1 for D (6 bases). This CDR3 spans 14 amino acids. Germline CDR1 and CDR2: SGHTA and FQGNSA. V was trimmed by 4 bases and J by 7 bases, leaving 16 bases between them. For the CDR3, the DNA is TGTGCCAGCAGCTATTACGCAGGGGATAGTGGCTACACCTTC. This codes for CASSYYAGDSGYTF.

This clone was seen just once. The chain recombines TRBV14 with TRBJ2-1, with 12 bases identical to TRBD2. Germline CDR1 SGHDN, CDR2 FVKESK. The CDR3 runs 17 residues. The junction had 9 bases not matched to a gene; V was cut back by 1 base and J by 8 bases. DNA for the CDR3: TGTGCCAGCAGCCAAGGATGGACTAGCGGGATATCCCATGAGCAGTTCTTC. Protein product: CASSQGWTSGISHEQFF.

As DNA, the CDR3 is TGTGCCAGCAGCTTGTGCGGCTGCCGACGCCATCAGTACTTC. This codes for CASSLCGCRRHQYF. The rearrangement uses TRBV7-3 and TRBJ2-7; D uncertain. The CDR3 totals 14 residues. The germline V and J ends were trimmed by 3 bases and 10 bases, with 19 bases remaining between them. Germline V gene sequence: CDR1 SGHTA, CDR2 FQGTGA.

This chain links TRBV5-1 with TRBJ2-7; a weak D match, TRBD1 (5 bases). V was trimmed by 1 base and J by 9 bases, leaving 17 bases between them. In germline, CDR1 is SGHRS, CDR2 YFSETQ. CDR3 length equals 14 residues. The CDR3 protein is CASSLLGATSAQYF. CDR3 sequence (DNA): TGCGCCAGCAGCTTGTTAGGGGCCACGTCGGCGCAGTACTTC.

This CDR3 reads CASSLGPTGELFF. Here the CDR3 DNA reads TGCGCCAGCAGCTTGGGGCCCACCGGGGAGCTGTTTTTT. V usage is TRBV5-1 and J usage is TRBJ2-2; D is unclear. This CDR3 region has 13 residues. Germline-derived CDR1 and CDR2 are SGHRS and YFSETQ. V dropped 0 bases and J dropped 4 bases, with 4 bases sitting between them. Supplemented by reference TRBV5-1 and TRBJ2-2, the full variable domain reads KAGVTQTPRYLIKTRGQQVTLSCSPISGHRSVSWYQQTPGQGLQFLFEYFSETQRNKGNFPGRFSGRQFSNSRSEMNVSTLELGDSALYLCASSLGPTGELFFGEGSRLTVL.